The clone carrying this T cell receptor beta chain was recorded a few times. This record belongs to a study of T-cell reconstitution after alpha-beta-depleted transplantation in children. The germline V gene encodes CDR1 LGHDT and CDR2 YNNKEL (reference sequence). V gave up 6 bases and J gave up 3 bases; unmatched junction bases: 6. This CDR3 is 14 amino acids long. The library targeted TCRbeta and was prepared with unique molecular identifiers. TCRdb called the PCR reads again in MiXCR, with one record for every CDR3 protein. The data contain 250,000 to 300,000 distinct CDR3 sequences, 9.9% of them singletons.

This clonotype originated in a human donor who donated a stem cell graft to a child with SCID. This chain joins TRBV3-1 and TRBJ1-1; 8 bases are shared with TRBD1. The sample consisted of PBMCs from the stem cell graft donor, taken from the stem cell graft. CDR3: CASRPGGADTEAFF. CDR3 nucleotides: TGTGCCAGCAGACCAGGGGGCGCGGACACTGAAGCTTTCTTT.